This T cell receptor (beta chain) was retrieved from a study of T cell responses to AZD1222 COVID-19 vaccine. Data came from immunoSEQ multiplex PCR; TCRdb stores just in-frame clones and leaves some out. Of about 100,000 clones in the sample, approximately 90% were seen once. Regarding the study as a whole: The breadth and depth of Spike-specific TCRs increased once two AZD1222 doses had been given. Seropositivity was recorded at baseline in only a handful of AZD1222 recipients. Sampling that yielded the repertoires occurred only after the peak T cell response. Dominant CD4 TCR responses targeted spike regions 160-218 and 743-854.

A note on this clone: No antigen is known for it.

The CDR3 is made up of 18 amino acids. The V gene's germline CDR1 is LNHDA and CDR2 SQIVND (reference sequence). V lost 5 bases, J lost 0 bases, and 13 bases stayed unmatched. The input for sequencing was peripheral blood, taken on day 0 of MenACWY control vaccination. This clonotype was sampled from an adult in good health. V is TRBV19 and J is TRBJ1-3, with TRBD1 matching 7 bases. Here the CDR3 reads CASSPRPGTVISGNTIYF. The CDR3 nucleotides are TGTGCCAGTAGTCCACGTCCCGGGACAGTCATCTCTGGAAACACCATATATTTT.